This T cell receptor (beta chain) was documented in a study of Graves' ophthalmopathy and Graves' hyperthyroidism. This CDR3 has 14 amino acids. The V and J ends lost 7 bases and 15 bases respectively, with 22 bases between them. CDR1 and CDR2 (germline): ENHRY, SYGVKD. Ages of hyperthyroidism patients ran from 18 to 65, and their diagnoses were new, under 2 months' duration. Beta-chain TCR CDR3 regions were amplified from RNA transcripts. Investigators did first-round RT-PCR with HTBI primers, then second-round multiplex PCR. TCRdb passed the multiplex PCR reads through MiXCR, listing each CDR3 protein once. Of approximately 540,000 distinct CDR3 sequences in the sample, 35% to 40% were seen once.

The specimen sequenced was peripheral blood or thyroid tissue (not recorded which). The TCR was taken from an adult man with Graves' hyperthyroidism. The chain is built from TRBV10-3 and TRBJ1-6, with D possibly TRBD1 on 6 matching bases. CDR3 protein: CAIKVAGGPTLLHF. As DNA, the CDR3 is TGTGCCATCAAGGTAGCGGGGGGGCCTACACTCCTCCACTTT.